A selection of T cell receptor beta chains follows, all from one sample in a study of OX40 agonist ivuxolimab in advanced cancers. The method was immunoSEQ multiplex PCR; TCRdb's version includes in-frame clones alone and lacks a portion of them. Here the sample spans about 80,000 clones, roughly nine tenths being singletons. Sequenced material: CD4+ or CD8+ T cells sorted from blood, taken in a trial of the OX40 agonist ivuxolimab. All receptors come from an adult with an advanced solid tumor such as melanoma, head and neck, liver or kidney cancer. Both conserved end residues are part of each CDR3. A D gene is named only where the DNA matches it firmly. Not all rows give a size; the values are once, few, many and, for expanded clones, a class.

V	J	size	D	DNA	CDR3
TRBV27	TRBJ2-5	-	TRBD2	TGTGCCAGCAGTAAACAATCGGGACTAGGGAGCCCCCAGTACTTC	CASSKQSGLGSPQYF
TRBV19	TRBJ1-2	-	-	TGTGCCAGCCGTGAGGGGCAGATAAACTATGGCTACACCTTC	CASREGQINYGYTF
TRBV28	TRBJ2-3	-	TRBD2	TGTGCCACCATGCTAGCGGGAGGATTCACAGATACGCAGTATTTT	CATMLAGGFTDTQYF
TRBV9	TRBJ1-1	-	-	TGTGCCAGCAGCGTATCCCAGCAGGACCCCCGGAGGACTGAAGCTTTCTTT	CASSVSQQDPRRTEAFF
TRBV5-1	TRBJ2-1	-	-	TGCGCCAGCAGCTTGGATAATGAGCAGTTCTTC	CASSLDNEQFF
TRBV5-1	TRBJ2-1	-	TRBD1	TGCGCCAGCAGCTTGCAGACAGGGTTTGATGAGCAGTTCTTC	CASSLQTGFDEQFF
TRBV19	TRBJ2-2	-	TRBD1	TGTGCCAGTAGTACGGACAGGGGGCGATCCGGGGAGCTGTTTTTT	CASSTDRGRSGELFF
TRBV7-3	TRBJ2-3	once	-	TGTGCCAGCAGCTTAGGGCCGGATGGTACGCAGTATTTT	CASSLGPDGTQYF
TRBV28	TRBJ1-2	-	-	TGTGCCAGCAGTTTCAGGGGAAGTGGCTACACCTTC	CASSFRGSGYTF
TRBV2	TRBJ2-4	few	TRBD1	TGTGCCAGCAGTGGTAGACAGGGTGAAGCCAAAAACATTCAGTACTTC	CASSGRQGEAKNIQYF
TRBV5-6	TRBJ2-3	-	-	TGTGCCAGCAGCTTGAAAAGCACAGATACGCAGTATTTT	CASSLKSTDTQYF
TRBV6-1	TRBJ2-7	-	-	TGTGCCAGCAGTCACGGAGAGGGAGCAGACGAGCAGTACTTC	CASSHGEGADEQYF
TRBV4-1	TRBJ1-5	-	-	TGCGCCAGCAGCCGATCACAGGGAATTCAGCCCCAGCATTTT	CASSRSQGIQPQHF
TRBV11-3	TRBJ1-4	-	-	TGTGCCAGCAGCAGAACCGAGCGGGAAAAACTGTTTTTT	CASSRTEREKLFF
TRBV25-1	TRBJ2-2	once	-	TGTGCCAGCAGGGGGCGCACCGGGGAGCTGTTTTTT	CASRGRTGELFF
TRBV7-9	TRBJ1-2	-	-	TGTGCCAGCATCCCAGACCCAGGGAATTGGTATGGCTACACCTTC	CASIPDPGNWYGYTF
TRBV15	TRBJ1-5	-	TRBD1	TGTGCCACCAGCAGGGGACCTCAGGGGGCCGGGCAGCCCCAGCATTTT	CATSRGPQGAGQPQHF
TRBV7-2	TRBJ2-3	-	TRBD2	TGTGCCAGCAGCTTACTACAGATGAGCGGGAGGGGGGATGCAGATACGCAGTATTTT	CASSLLQMSGRGDADTQYF
TRBV18	TRBJ2-1	-	-	TGTGCCAGCCCGGAGGGGGGGGAGGTCTCCCACAATGAGCAGTTCTTC	CASPEGGEVSHNEQFF
TRBV7-9	TRBJ1-5	-	-	TGTGCCAGCAGCTCAAAACAGGAGGATCAGCCCCAGCATTTT	CASSSKQEDQPQHF
TRBV18	TRBJ1-1	-	-	TGTGCCAGCTCGCCGGGTGAGACTGAAGCTTTCTTT	CASSPGETEAFF
TRBV18	TRBJ2-5	once	-	TGTGCCAGCTCACCACAGGGAGAGACCCAGTACTTC	CASSPQGETQYF
TRBV19	TRBJ1-1	-	-	TGTGCCAGTAGTAAGGCGGCGATATACACTGAAGCTTTCTTT	CASSKAAIYTEAFF